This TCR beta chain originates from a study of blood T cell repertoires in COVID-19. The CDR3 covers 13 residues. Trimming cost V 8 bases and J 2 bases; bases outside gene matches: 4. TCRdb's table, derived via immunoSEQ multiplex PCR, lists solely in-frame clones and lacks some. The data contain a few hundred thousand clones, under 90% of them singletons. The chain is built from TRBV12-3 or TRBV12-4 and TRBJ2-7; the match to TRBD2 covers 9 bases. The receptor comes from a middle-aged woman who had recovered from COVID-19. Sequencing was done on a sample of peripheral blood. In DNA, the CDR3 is TGTGCCAGCGGGGCTAGCGGGGCCTACGAGCAGTACTTC. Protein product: CASGASGAYEQYF.